These T cell receptor beta chains were read from a single sample in a study of T cell responses to AZD1222 COVID-19 vaccine. Generated by immunoSEQ multiplex PCR, the TCRdb table keeps only in-frame clones and is missing some. This sample has 150,000 to 200,000 clones, with approximately 90% found just once. Material: peripheral blood, obtained 28 days after the second AZD1222 dose. These receptors came from an adult who received the AZD1222 COVID-19 vaccine. Both conserved end residues are part of each CDR3. Fields, in order: CDR3 protein, CDR3 DNA, V gene, clone size, D gene, CDR3 length, J gene. D genes are given only for firm matches. The size of a clone is reported for some rows only, either as once, few or many, or as a class for expanded clones.

CDR3aa: CASSPGHPGEQYF
CDR3nt: TGTGCCAGCAGCCCCGGGCACCCAGGCGAGCAGTACTTC
v_gene: TRBV7-3
abundance: medium-sized
d_gene: .
len: 13
j_gene: TRBJ2-7

CDR3aa: CASSPVITGELFF
CDR3nt: TGTGCCAGCAGCCCCGTCATTACCGGGGAGCTGTTTTTT
v_gene: TRBV11-2
abundance: .
d_gene: .
len: 13
j_gene: TRBJ2-2

CDR3aa: CASKSILQGGEQYF
CDR3nt: TGTGCCAGCAAGTCGATCCTCCAAGGGGGCGAGCAGTACTTC
v_gene: TRBV5-5
abundance: .
d_gene: .
len: 14
j_gene: TRBJ2-7

CDR3aa: CASSLKVGGGDEQFF
CDR3nt: TGTGCCAGCAGCTTAAAGGTGGGGGGTGGCGATGAGCAGTTCTTC
v_gene: TRBV7-3
abundance: .
d_gene: .
len: 15
j_gene: TRBJ2-1

CDR3aa: CASRRRDSGVNQYF
CDR3nt: TGTGCCAGCAGGAGGAGAGACAGTGGGGTGAATCAGTACTTC
v_gene: TRBV27
abundance: .
d_gene: .
len: 14
j_gene: TRBJ2-7

CDR3aa: CASSWDRRNEQYF
CDR3nt: TGTGCCAGCAGCTGGGACCGTCGGAACGAGCAGTACTTC
v_gene: TRBV5-4
abundance: .
d_gene: .
len: 13
j_gene: TRBJ2-7

CDR3aa: CASSLVGSTVNTEAFF
CDR3nt: TGTGCCAGCAGCTTAGTAGGAAGCACAGTGAACACTGAAGCTTTCTTT
v_gene: TRBV7-8
abundance: .
d_gene: .
len: 16
j_gene: TRBJ1-1

CDR3aa: CASSTPGTSGYEQYF
CDR3nt: TGTGCCAGCAGTACCCCCGGGACTAGCGGCTACGAGCAGTACTTC
v_gene: TRBV6-5
abundance: .
d_gene: TRBD2
len: 15
j_gene: TRBJ2-7

CDR3aa: CASSWSGYEQYF
CDR3nt: TGTGCCAGCAGTTGGTCAGGTTACGAGCAGTACTTC
v_gene: TRBV25-1
abundance: .
d_gene: .
len: 12
j_gene: TRBJ2-7

CDR3aa: CASSIGGIYNEQFF
CDR3nt: TGTGCCAGTAGTATCGGCGGGATATACAATGAGCAGTTCTTC
v_gene: TRBV19
abundance: .
d_gene: .
len: 14
j_gene: TRBJ2-1

CDR3aa: CASSLAGNPEGTQYF
CDR3nt: TGTGCCAGCAGCTTAGCGGGCAACCCGGAGGGGACCCAGTACTTC
v_gene: TRBV7-2
abundance: .
d_gene: .
len: 15
j_gene: TRBJ2-5

CDR3aa: CASSLELAGGYEQFF
CDR3nt: TGCGCCAGCAGCTTGGAACTAGCGGGAGGTTATGAGCAGTTCTTC
v_gene: TRBV5-1
abundance: .
d_gene: TRBD2
len: 15
j_gene: TRBJ2-1

CDR3aa: CASSVLAGDEQFF
CDR3nt: TGTGCCAGTAGTGTACTAGCGGGAGATGAGCAGTTCTTC
v_gene: TRBV19
abundance: .
d_gene: TRBD2
len: 13
j_gene: TRBJ2-1

CDR3aa: CASSPPTSGGTQETQYF
CDR3nt: TGTGCCAGCAGTCCACCGACTAGCGGGGGGACCCAAGAGACCCAGTACTTC
v_gene: TRBV27
abundance: .
d_gene: TRBD2
len: 17
j_gene: TRBJ2-5

CDR3aa: CASRPTGHRLQHNEQFF
CDR3nt: TGTGCCAGCAGACCGACAGGGCATAGACTTCAACACAATGAGCAGTTCTTC
v_gene: TRBV6-4
abundance: .
d_gene: TRBD1
len: 17
j_gene: TRBJ2-1

CDR3aa: CASRRGLKEGYTF
CDR3nt: TGTGCAAGTCGTCGCGGGCTGAAAGAAGGCTACACCTTC
v_gene: TRBV12-2
abundance: .
d_gene: .
len: 13
j_gene: TRBJ1-2

CDR3aa: CASSRWVNTEAFF
CDR3nt: TGTGCCAGCAGTAGGTGGGTGAACACTGAAGCTTTCTTT
v_gene: TRBV2
abundance: .
d_gene: .
len: 13
j_gene: TRBJ1-1

CDR3aa: CASTRRTASTDTQYF
CDR3nt: TGTGCCAGCACTAGGAGGACAGCTAGCACAGATACGCAGTATTTT
v_gene: TRBV2
abundance: once
d_gene: .
len: 15
j_gene: TRBJ2-3

CDR3aa: CASSQDQGYEQYF
CDR3nt: TGCGCCAGCAGCCAAGATCAGGGCTACGAGCAGTACTTC
v_gene: TRBV4-1
abundance: .
d_gene: .
len: 13
j_gene: TRBJ2-7

CDR3aa: CASSPSGASNYGYTF
CDR3nt: TGTGCCAGCAGCCCCTCCGGGGCCTCTAACTATGGCTACACCTTC
v_gene: TRBV5-6
abundance: .
d_gene: .
len: 15
j_gene: TRBJ1-2

CDR3aa: CASSAPGTMGTEAFF
CDR3nt: TGTGCCAGCAGCGCCCCGGGGACAATGGGCACTGAAGCTTTCTTT
v_gene: TRBV7-9
abundance: .
d_gene: .
len: 15
j_gene: TRBJ1-1

CDR3aa: CASSLTSGRPIQETQYF
CDR3nt: TGTGCCAGCAGCCTAACTAGCGGGAGGCCCATCCAAGAGACCCAGTACTTC
v_gene: TRBV14
abundance: .
d_gene: TRBD2
len: 17
j_gene: TRBJ2-5

CDR3aa: CASSLGDYNEQFF
CDR3nt: TGTGCCAGCAGTTTAGGCGACTACAATGAGCAGTTCTTC
v_gene: TRBV27
abundance: .
d_gene: .
len: 13
j_gene: TRBJ2-1

CDR3aa: CASSPGGPPYEQYF
CDR3nt: TGTGCCAGCAGCCCCGGCGGGCCCCCCTACGAGCAGTACTTC
v_gene: TRBV7-3
abundance: .
d_gene: .
len: 14
j_gene: TRBJ2-7

CDR3aa: CAISGRYEQYF
CDR3nt: TGTGCCATTAGCGGGAGGTACGAGCAGTACTTC
v_gene: TRBV10-3
abundance: .
d_gene: TRBD2
len: 11
j_gene: TRBJ2-7

CDR3aa: CASSYGLVKSQETQYF
CDR3nt: TGTGCCAGCAGTTACGGACTAGTCAAAAGCCAAGAGACCCAGTACTTC
v_gene: TRBV6-2/TRBV6-3
abundance: .
d_gene: TRBD2
len: 16
j_gene: TRBJ2-5

CDR3aa: CASSGRVRGPTSGANVLTF
CDR3nt: TGTGCCAGCAGTGGTAGGGTCAGGGGGCCCACTTCTGGGGCCAACGTCCTGACTTTC
v_gene: TRBV2
abundance: .
d_gene: TRBD1
len: 19
j_gene: TRBJ2-6

CDR3aa: CAWSVQEFDAYEQYF
CDR3nt: TGTGCCTGGAGTGTACAGGAATTTGATGCCTACGAGCAGTACTTC
v_gene: TRBV30
abundance: .
d_gene: .
len: 15
j_gene: TRBJ2-7

CDR3aa: CASSGPRGVSYNSPLHF
CDR3nt: TGTGCCAGCAGTGGGCCCAGGGGTGTCTCCTATAATTCACCCCTCCACTTT
v_gene: TRBV6-1
abundance: .
d_gene: .
len: 17
j_gene: TRBJ1-6

CDR3aa: CARSLGKDRGSYEQYF
CDR3nt: TGTGCCAGAAGCTTGGGGAAGGACAGGGGCTCCTACGAGCAGTACTTC
v_gene: TRBV7-5
abundance: .
d_gene: .
len: 16
j_gene: TRBJ2-7

CDR3aa: CASSSTGVRGYTF
CDR3nt: TGTGCCAGCAGTTCCACCGGGGTGAGGGGCTACACCTTC
v_gene: TRBV28
abundance: .
d_gene: .
len: 13
j_gene: TRBJ1-2

CDR3aa: CASSPRTRNQPQHF
CDR3nt: TGTGCCAGCAGCCCCCGAACCCGCAATCAGCCCCAGCATTTT
v_gene: TRBV7-3
abundance: .
d_gene: .
len: 14
j_gene: TRBJ1-5

CDR3aa: CASSAGTAYNEQFF
CDR3nt: TGTGCCAGCAGTGCCGGGACAGCTTACAATGAGCAGTTCTTC
v_gene: TRBV2
abundance: .
d_gene: TRBD1
len: 14
j_gene: TRBJ2-1

CDR3aa: CASSPGVDYGYTF
CDR3nt: TGCGCCAGCAGTCCGGGTGTAGACTATGGCTACACCTTC
v_gene: TRBV5-1
abundance: .
d_gene: .
len: 13
j_gene: TRBJ1-2

CDR3aa: CASSRTVNTEAFF
CDR3nt: TGTGCTAGCAGCCGGACAGTGAACACTGAAGCTTTCTTT
v_gene: TRBV7-7
abundance: .
d_gene: .
len: 13
j_gene: TRBJ1-1

CDR3aa: CASSLVGQGITEAFF
CDR3nt: TGTGCCAGCAGCTTAGTTGGACAGGGGATCACTGAAGCTTTCTTT
v_gene: TRBV7-9
abundance: once
d_gene: TRBD1
len: 15
j_gene: TRBJ1-1

CDR3aa: CASSPRWTDSNQPQHF
CDR3nt: TGTGCCAGCAGCCCCCGATGGACAGACAGCAATCAGCCCCAGCATTTT
v_gene: TRBV7-2
abundance: once
d_gene: .
len: 16
j_gene: TRBJ1-5